What follows are 13 T cell receptor beta chains derived from one specimen sequenced in a study of T cells in Graves' hyperthyroidism and ophthalmopathy. RNA transcripts yielded amplified TCR beta CDR3 regions. The study used the HTBI primer set for a first-round RT-PCR of the TCR CDR3. TCRdb reanalysed the multiplex PCR reads using MiXCR and keeps one entry per CDR3 protein. The sample includes more than 500,000 distinct CDR3 sequences, under 15% of them seen just once. The sample consisted of blood. The receptors shown here come from a woman in her 40s with Graves' ophthalmopathy.

This clonotype was seen just once. One junction end disagrees with the germline gene, perhaps due to a read error. The rearrangement uses TRBV7-2 and TRBJ2-2; D not certain. CDR3 size: 12 residues. Germline CDR1 is SGHTA and CDR2 is FQGNSA. CDR3: CASSRNTVELFF. The CDR3 nucleotides read TGTGCCAGCAGTCGTAACACCGTGGAGCTGTTTTTT.

This clonotype was seen a few times. V usage is TRBV10-3 and J usage is TRBJ1-1; D unclear. The CDR3 has 13 residues. V was trimmed by 4 bases and J by 6 bases, leaving 12 bases between them. The germline CDR1 and CDR2 sequences are ENHRY and SYGVKD. The CDR3 here is CAISGGLGPEAFF. DNA of the CDR3: TGTGCCATCAGTGGAGGTCTAGGGCCTGAAGCTTTCTTT.

This clonotype was found a few times. The J gene is TRBJ2-7, the V gene TRBV11-2; D might be TRBD2 (5 bases). V was shortened by 5 bases and J by 5 bases, with 10 bases between the two germline ends. This CDR3 is built from 12 residues. Per germline, CDR1 SGHAT and CDR2 FQNNGV. CDR3 sequence: CASSVTSNEQYF. For the CDR3, the DNA is TGTGCCAGCAGCGTCACTAGTAACGAGCAGTACTTC.

This clonotype was detected many times. The chain links TRBV24-1 to TRBJ2-7, with D tentatively TRBD2 (6 bases). Germline CDR1 and CDR2: KGHDR and SFDVKD. CDR3 length: 18 amino acids. Trimming removed 0 bases from V and 2 bases from J, with 19 bases in between. CDR3 bases: TGTGCCACCAGTGATTTGACCGGCGGGAAGGAGAGCCCCTACGAGCAGTACTTC. It codes for CATSDLTGGKESPYEQYF.

This clonotype was recorded a few times. The chain carries TRBV6-1 and TRBJ1-5, with D tentatively TRBD1 (5 bases). Trimming took off 5 bases at V and 2 bases at J, with 16 bases between the two ends. Germline CDR1 is MNHNS and CDR2 is SASEGT. The CDR3 has 16 amino acids. In DNA, the CDR3 is TGTGCCAGCAGTACAATAAGGGGCATAGGCAATCAGCCCCAGCATTTT. Translated: CASSTIRGIGNQPQHF.

This clonotype came up many times. The chain joins TRBV20-1 to TRBJ1-2; D is uncertain. The V gene lost 1 base and the J gene lost 6 bases, with 21 bases spanning the gap. The CDR3 is made up of 16 amino acids. The germline CDR1 and CDR2 sequences are DFQATT and SNEGSKA (reference sequence). In nucleotides, the CDR3 is TGCAGTGCTAGAGTGGACGGATTGGAAGCCTTCAATGGCTACACCTTC. It is translated as CSARVDGLEAFNGYTF.

The chain has TRBV20-1 and TRBJ2-4; D is perhaps TRBD2 (6 bases). CDR3 size: 17 residues. Trimming left V 0 bases short and J 5 bases short, with 20 bases between. CDR1 and CDR2 (germline): DFQATT, SNEGSKA (reference sequence). DNA of the CDR3: TGCAGTGCTAGAGATTTGCCCGGGAGAAATTGGGAAAACATTCAGTACTTC. Amino acid sequence: CSARDLPGRNWENIQYF.

This clonotype was recorded many times. The chain carries TRBV7-6 and TRBJ2-7, with 14 bases lining up with TRBD2. V was clipped by 4 bases and J by 6 bases; unmatched bases: 11. Germline V CDR1 and CDR2: SGHVS, FNYEAQ. CDR3 size: 17 residues. The CDR3 region is CASSSTGTSGSGAEQYF. The CDR3 nucleotides are TGTGCCAGCAGCTCGACCGGGACTAGCGGGAGTGGGGCCGAGCAGTACTTC.

The V and J genes are TRBV6-5 and TRBJ1-1; D is ambiguous. V was clipped by 6 bases and J by 3 bases, with 14 bases between them. The CDR3 loop spans 14 amino acids. CDR1 and CDR2 from the germline V gene are MNHEY and SVGAGI. DNA for the CDR3: TGTGCCAGCAGATTACCTGGGGAGTACACTGAAGCTTTCTTT. It yields the protein CASRLPGEYTEAFF.

This clonotype was seen repeatedly, ten times or more. J is TRBJ1-2 and V is TRBV5-6; D unresolved. CDR1 is SGHDT, CDR2 YYEEEE, per germline. The CDR3 spans 12 residues. Trimming cost V 2 bases and J 6 bases, with 8 bases left between them. The CDR3 bases are TGTGCCAGCAGCTTCCTATCGGATGGCTACACCTTC. This gives the protein CASSFLSDGYTF.

The chain has TRBV19 and TRBJ2-7; 11 bases map to TRBD2. V was clipped by 0 bases and J by 3 bases; unmatched bases: 7. Germline CDR1 and CDR2: LNHDA and SQIVND (reference sequence). The CDR3 has 17 amino acids. The CDR3 sequence is CASSIEHTSGSLYEQYF. The CDR3 DNA reads TGTGCCAGTAGTATAGAACATACTAGCGGGAGCCTCTACGAGCAGTACTTC.

This clonotype was counted between two and nine times. The chain carries TRBV5-1 and TRBJ2-5; 7 positions match TRBD2. Germline CDR1 and CDR2: SGHRS and YFSETQ. V shed 0 bases and J 1 base; nucleotides not matched to a gene: 12. This CDR3 has 18 residues. CDR3 sequence reads: CASSLGSLAAGGQETQYF. CDR3 DNA sequence: TGCGCCAGCAGCTTGGGCTCTCTAGCGGCTGGGGGCCAAGAGACCCAGTACTTC.

Ten or more counts support this clonotype. The rearrangement links TRBV28 to TRBJ1-1; possibly TRBD1 for D (6 bases). The CDR3 is 13 residues long. Germline assignment: CDR1 MDHEN and CDR2 SYDVKM. The V end lost 6 bases, the J end lost 6 bases, and 14 bases lay between the germline ends. The CDR3 sequence: CASRTGNRPEAFF. The CDR3 coding sequence is TGTGCCAGCAGAACAGGGAACCGCCCTGAAGCTTTCTTT. The full variable domain, in which reference TRBV28 and TRBJ1-1 provide the parts outside the CDR3, is DVKVTQSSRYLVKRTGEKVFLECVQDMDHENMFWYRQDPGLGLRLIYFSYDVKMKEKGDIPEGYSVSREKKERFSLILESASTNQTSMYLCASRTGNRPEAFFGQGTRLTVV.